This T cell receptor (beta chain) stems from a study of cytomegalovirus exposure and HLA in healthy donors. Notes on this clone: Its antigen is undetermined.

V lost 5 bases, J lost 2 bases, and 5 bases stayed unmatched. The length of the CDR3 is 14 residues. Per the germline V gene, CDR1 is MNHEY and CDR2 is SVGAGI. General study points: Differences between HLA loci emerged in a later analysis of TCR association rates, with DRB1 most and HLA-C fewest. High specificity and sensitivity for cytomegalovirus status were reported for the classifier. In a later analysis, productive TCRs from donors in an Asian-associated ancestry cluster reportedly carried fewer N-insertions than the cohort mean.

Each donor's status was that of a healthy bone marrow donor. This PCR relied on a set of 60 Vbeta primers and 13 Jbeta primers. Repertoires were generated with immunoSEQ multiplex PCR, while TCRdb's copy carries only in-frame clones and drops some. The sample has under 250,000 clones; 75% to 85% are singletons. Sequenced: PBMCs. The clonotype originates from a woman aged 60 to 75 in good health and CMV-seropositive. The rearrangement joins TRBV6-5 to TRBJ2-5; TRBD2 matches at 7 bases. CDR3 in DNA: TGTGCCAGCAGTACTCTAGCGGAACAAGAGACCCAGTACTTC. It encodes CASSTLAEQETQYF.